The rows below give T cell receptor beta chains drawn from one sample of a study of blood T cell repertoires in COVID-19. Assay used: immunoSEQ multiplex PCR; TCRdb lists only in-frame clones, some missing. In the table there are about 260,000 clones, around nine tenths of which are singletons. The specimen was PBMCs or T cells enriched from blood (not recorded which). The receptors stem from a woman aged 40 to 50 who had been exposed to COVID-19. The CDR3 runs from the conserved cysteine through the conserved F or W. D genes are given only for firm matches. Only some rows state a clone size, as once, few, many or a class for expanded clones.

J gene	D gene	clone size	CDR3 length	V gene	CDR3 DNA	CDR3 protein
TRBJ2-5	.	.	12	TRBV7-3	TGTGCCAGCAGCTTAGAGGCGGAGACCCAGTACTTC	CASSLEAETQYF
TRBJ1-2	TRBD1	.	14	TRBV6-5	TGTGTCAGCAGTCCACGGGGACAGGGATATGGCTACACCTTC	CVSSPRGQGYGYTF
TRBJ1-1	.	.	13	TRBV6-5	TGTGCCAGCCTCGGGGGTGGGATAAGTGAAGCTTTCTTT	CASLGGGISEAFF
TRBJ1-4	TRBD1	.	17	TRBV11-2	TGTGCCAGCAGCTTAGTCCCCTGGACAGGGTCGGGGGAAAAACTGTTTTTT	CASSLVPWTGSGEKLFF
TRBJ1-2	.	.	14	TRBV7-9	TGTGCCAGCAGCTTCAACGGAGCTAACTATGGCTACACCTTC	CASSFNGANYGYTF
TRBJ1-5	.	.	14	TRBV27	TGTGCCAGCAGCCGGGACTCCGGCAATCAGCCCCAGCATTTT	CASSRDSGNQPQHF
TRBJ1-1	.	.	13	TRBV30	TGTGCCTGGATAAGGAGCCAGAACACTGAAGCTTTCTTT	CAWIRSQNTEAFF
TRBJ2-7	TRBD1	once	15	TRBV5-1	TGCGCCACCTCGCCCGGAGGACAGGGCTCCTACGAGCAGTACTTC	CATSPGGQGSYEQYF
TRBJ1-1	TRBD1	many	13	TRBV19	TGTGCCAGTAGCCGGACAGGGGCCACTGAAGCTTTCTTT	CASSRTGATEAFF
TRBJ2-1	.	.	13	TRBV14	TGTGCCAGCAGCCAGATAAGGGCAGGGGAGCAGTTCTTC	CASSQIRAGEQFF
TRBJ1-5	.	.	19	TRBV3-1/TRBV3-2	TGTGCCAGCAGCCAAGAAGATGATTTTGGGACAAATAGCAATCAGCCCCAGCATTTT	CASSQEDDFGTNSNQPQHF
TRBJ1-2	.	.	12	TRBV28	TGTGCCAGCAGTTTACGTGCGTCCGGCTACACCTTC	CASSLRASGYTF
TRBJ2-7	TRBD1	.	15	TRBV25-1	TGTGCCAGCAGTGACACAGGGGGCACAGGCTACGAGCAGTACTTC	CASSDTGGTGYEQYF
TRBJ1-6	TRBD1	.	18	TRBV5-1	TGCGCCAGCAGCCACTACAAAGCCGGACAGGGGGCTGATTCACCCCTCCACTTT	CASSHYKAGQGADSPLHF
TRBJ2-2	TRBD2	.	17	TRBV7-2	TGTGCCAGCTGCCCGATTGTGGGACTAGCGGGTTTCGGGGAGCTGTTTTTT	CASCPIVGLAGFGELFF
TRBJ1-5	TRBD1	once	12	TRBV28	TGTGCCAGCAGTTTACAACAGGGGGGAGTCCATTTT	CASSLQQGGVHF